This T cell receptor (beta chain) was sequenced in a study of immune characterization of retroperitoneal liposarcoma. This clonotype occurred a few times. Using its own MiXCR run on the PCR reads, TCRdb lists one record per CDR3 protein. The sample includes over 9,500 distinct CDR3 sequences, around half of them seen just once. Sequencing was carried out using tumor tissue. The sequence was obtained from a female donor with retroperitoneal liposarcoma.

CDR3 residues: CASSLGAAKNIQYF. The CDR3 coding sequence is TGTGCCAGCAGTTTGGGGGCCGCCAAAAACATTCAGTACTTC. The chain joins TRBV12-3 or TRBV12-4 to TRBJ2-4; tentative D call: TRBD1 (6 bases). The CDR3 sequence is 14 residues long. Deletions cut 3 bases from V and 1 base from J, with 7 bases between.